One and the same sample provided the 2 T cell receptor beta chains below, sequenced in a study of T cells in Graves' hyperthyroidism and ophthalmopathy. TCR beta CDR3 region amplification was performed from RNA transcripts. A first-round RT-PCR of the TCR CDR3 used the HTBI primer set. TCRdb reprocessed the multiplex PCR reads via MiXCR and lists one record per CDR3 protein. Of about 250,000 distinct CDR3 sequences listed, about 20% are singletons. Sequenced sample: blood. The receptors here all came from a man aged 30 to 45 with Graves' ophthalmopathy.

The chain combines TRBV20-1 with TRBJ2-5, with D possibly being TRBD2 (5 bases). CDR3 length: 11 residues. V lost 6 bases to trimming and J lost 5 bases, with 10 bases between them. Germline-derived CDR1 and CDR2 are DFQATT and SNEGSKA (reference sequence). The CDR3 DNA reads TGCAGTGCCCCGGACTTTGAGACCCAGTACTTC. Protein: CSAPDFETQYF.

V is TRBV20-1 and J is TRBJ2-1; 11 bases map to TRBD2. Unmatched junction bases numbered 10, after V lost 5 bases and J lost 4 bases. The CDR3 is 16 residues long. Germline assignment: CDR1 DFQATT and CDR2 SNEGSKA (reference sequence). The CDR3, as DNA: TGCAGTGCTTACGGACAGGGGACTAGCGGTTACAATGAGCAGTTCTTC. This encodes CSAYGQGTSGYNEQFF.